This note documents a single T cell receptor beta chain sequence. The data stem from a study of blood T cell repertoires in COVID-19. Assay: immunoSEQ multiplex PCR; the TCRdb copy retains only in-frame clones and omits some. The table records some 290,000 clones, 86% of them present only once. The sample comprised peripheral blood. This clonotype was obtained from a man younger than 30 with active or convalescent COVID-19.

This chain's CDR3 is CASSHGANYGYTF. DNA for the CDR3: TGTGCCAGCAGCCATGGAGCTAACTATGGCTACACCTTC. This chain uses TRBV3-1 (or the pseudogene TRBV3-2) with TRBJ1-2, with no clear D. Germline V lookup: CDR1 LGHDT, CDR2 YNNKEL (reference sequence). Trimming pared 3 bases from V and 0 bases from J, leaving 5 bases between. This CDR3 comprises 13 residues.